The 23 T cell receptor beta chains below were found in one sample sequenced in a study of regulatory T cells in long-lasting Graves disease. As for time point: newly diagnosed GD, antithyroid drugs for less than 3 months. After RNA was extracted from PBMCs, the TCR library was made from it. Assembly of TCR beta libraries relied on iRepertoire HTBI primers together with Arm-PCR of CDR3 regions. TCRdb re-called the multiplex PCR reads through MiXCR, storing one row per CDR3 protein. The data hold 400,000 to 550,000 distinct CDR3 sequences, with 14% to 15% observed a single time. These records were also assigned to another study, of T cells in Graves' hyperthyroidism and ophthalmopathy.

The sample consisted of peripheral blood mononuclear cells (PBMCs), taken at new diagnosis, from a patient treated with antithyroid drugs. The receptor set was obtained from a woman in her twenties or thirties with Graves disease.

This CDR3 reads CASSLGVAGASSYEQYF. The CDR3 DNA is TGTGCCAGCAGCTTAGGGGTAGCGGGGGCGAGCTCCTACGAGCAGTACTTC. The chain has TRBV7-6 and TRBJ2-7, with TRBD2 matching 9 bases. The germline V gene encodes CDR1 SGHVS and CDR2 FNYEAQ. J lost 0 bases, V lost 1 base, and 7 bases had no gene match. The CDR3 sequence is 17 residues long.

This clonotype was observed at least ten times. The chain combines TRBV6-1 with TRBJ2-1; D uncertain. The CDR3 has 17 amino acids. V was trimmed by 4 bases and J by 2 bases, leaving 18 bases between them. Germline-derived CDR1 and CDR2 are MNHNS and SASEGT. CDR3 bases: TGTGCCAGCAGTGCTAAGAGCGTGCGGTCGGCCTACAATGAGCAGTTCTTC. Its protein product is CASSAKSVRSAYNEQFF.

This clonotype has at least ten counts. The chain is built from TRBV6-6 and TRBJ1-2; D ambiguous. V dropped 0 bases and J dropped 3 bases, with 8 bases sitting between them. The CDR3 sequence is 14 residues long. CDR1 is MNHNY and CDR2 is SVGAGI in the germline V gene (reference sequence). CDR3 DNA sequence: TGTGCCAGCAGTTACTCGGTTGGGGACTATGGCTACACCTTC. It codes for CASSYSVGDYGYTF.

The V and J genes are TRBV9 and TRBJ2-5, with 10 bases matching TRBD1. With the DNA end fitting TRBJ2-7 better, the J assignment may be wrong. The germline V gene has CDR1 SGDLS and CDR2 YYNGEE. The CDR3 spans 15 residues. The CDR3 DNA sequence: TGTGCCAGCAGCCTATTTACCGGGACAGGGGCCGAGCAGTACTTC. Its translation is CASSLFTGTGAEQYF.

Many counts were recorded for this clonotype. The rearrangement joins TRBV11-3 to TRBJ2-3, with TRBD1 as a possible D gene (7 bases). With 1 base removed from V and 6 bases from J, the gap between germline ends came to 14 bases. This CDR3 spans 15 amino acids. The germline V gene encodes CDR1 SGHNT and CDR2 YENEEA. CDR3 residues: CASSLGTGDSDTQYF. CDR3 coding DNA: TGTGCCAGCAGCTTAGGAACAGGGGACTCCGATACGCAGTATTTT. Full variable domain (outside the CDR3, taken from reference TRBV11-3 and TRBJ2-3): EAGVVQSPRYKIIEKKQPVAFWCNPISGHNTLYWYLQNLGQGPELLIRYENEEAVDDSQLPKDRFSAERLKGVDSTLKIQPAELGDSAVYLCASSLGTGDSDTQYFGPGTRLTVL.

This clonotype was recorded at least ten times. The rearrangement joins TRBV12-3 or TRBV12-4 to TRBJ1-1, with D perhaps TRBD1 (6 bases). Trimming left V 11 bases short and J 6 bases short, with 22 bases between. This CDR3 region has 14 residues. CDR3 loop: CAATMGGAEAEAFF. CDR3 sequence (DNA): TGTGCCGCGACAATGGGGGGCGCGGAAGCTGAAGCTTTCTTT.

This clonotype was detected many times. The rearrangement links TRBV5-5 to TRBJ2-1; no definite D call. Germline CDR1 is SGHKS and CDR2 is YYEKEE (reference sequence). Deletions cut 2 bases from V and 10 bases from J, with 10 bases between. CDR3 length: 12 amino acids. The CDR3 DNA reads TGTGCCAGCAGCTTAGGCGGATTGGAGCAGTTCTTC. Its protein is CASSLGGLEQFF. The variable domain in full, completed from reference TRBV5-5 and TRBJ2-1, reads DAGVTQSPTHLIKTRGQQVTLRCSPISGHKSVSWYQQVLGQGPQFIFQYYEKEERGRGNFPDRFSARQFPNYSSELNVNALLLGDSALYLCASSLGGLEQFFGPGTRLTVL.

This clonotype was found many times. The rearrangement uses TRBV11-2 and TRBJ1-1; tentative D call: TRBD1 (5 bases). Germline V lookup: CDR1 SGHAT, CDR2 FQNNGV. The CDR3 contains 12 residues. V lost 0 bases, J lost 7 bases, and 6 bases lay in between. This CDR3 is CASSLDGGEAFF. CDR3 sequence (DNA): TGTGCCAGCAGCTTAGATGGGGGTGAAGCTTTCTTT.

This clonotype occurred many times. The genes are TRBV24-1 and TRBJ2-7, with 7 nucleotides matching TRBD1. This CDR3 is built from 13 residues. Germline V gives CDR1 KGHDR, CDR2 SFDVKD. V shed 3 bases and J 6 bases; nucleotides not matched to a gene: 4. CDR3 DNA: TGTGCCACCAGTGATACCGACAGGGTCGAGCAGTACTTC. Amino acid sequence: CATSDTDRVEQYF.

V usage is TRBV29-1 and J usage is TRBJ2-6; 8 bases fit TRBD1. Germline values: CDR1 SQVTM, CDR2 ANQGSEA. The ends lost 7 bases at V and 2 bases at J; junction bases unmatched: 1. This CDR3 contains 13 residues. The CDR3 sequence: CSAGGTGANVLTF. For the CDR3, the DNA is TGCAGCGCAGGGGGCACTGGGGCCAACGTCCTGACTTTC.

Details on this clonotype: With a much larger clone just one base away, this may be a read error. The rearrangement joins TRBV12-3 or TRBV12-4 to TRBJ2-5; TRBD2 agrees at 10 bases. Trimming cost V 6 bases and J 5 bases; bases outside gene matches: 9. The CDR3 has 15 amino acids. The CDR3 spells CASSPGPAGGETQYF. The CDR3 DNA reads as TGTGCCAGCAGCCCTGGACCAGCGGGAGGGGAGACCCAGTACTTC.

This clonotype was recorded at least ten times. The chain recombines TRBV3-1 with TRBJ2-7, with TRBD2 matching 8 bases. With V trimmed by 4 bases and J by 2 bases, 10 bases remained unmatched. The CDR3 covers 16 residues. CDR1 and CDR2 (germline): LGHDT, YNNKEL (reference sequence). The CDR3 loop reads CASSPSPGGLTYEQYF. Here the CDR3 DNA reads TGTGCCAGCAGCCCCTCCCCGGGAGGGTTGACCTACGAGCAGTACTTC.

This clonotype appeared many times. The J gene is TRBJ2-1, the V gene TRBV7-9, with D perhaps TRBD1 (5 bases). Germline CDR1 and CDR2: SEHNR and FQNEAQ (reference sequence). The V gene lost 7 bases and the J gene lost 7 bases, with 11 bases spanning the gap. The CDR3 runs 12 residues. CDR3 coding DNA: TGTGCCAGCATTCTAGGGGCAAATGAGCAGTTCTTC. This gives the protein CASILGANEQFF.

This clonotype was found a few times. The chain uses TRBV5-1 and TRBJ1-2; unclear D gene. CDR1 SGHRS and CDR2 YFSETQ come from the germline V gene. The CDR3 contains 18 residues. V gave up 4 bases and J gave up 7 bases, with 29 bases separating them. CDR3 sequence (DNA): TGCGCCAGCAGCCCCCTTCGGATAGGCGGATCTGCCTTCTTTGGCTACACCTTC. It is translated as CASSPLRIGGSAFFGYTF.

This clonotype was counted only a few times. A much larger clone differs from this one at a single base, so this may be a read error. No conserved phenylalanine or tryptophan ends this CDR3, so it is likely a read error. The chain uses TRBV27 and TRBJ1-1; possible D gene TRBD1, 5 bases. The V end was cut by 5 bases, the J end by 5 bases, with 18 bases between. The CDR3 extends over 15 amino acids. Germline-derived CDR1 and CDR2 are MNHEY and SMNVEV (reference sequence). The CDR3 reads CASSIRAPGGTEAFS. DNA of the CDR3: TGTGCCAGCAGTATCAGAGCTCCGGGGGGTACTGAAGCTTTCTCT.

Ten or more counts support this clonotype. The V call is TRBV2, the J call TRBJ2-1; the D call may be TRBD1 or TRBD2 (5 bases each). The CDR3 runs 10 residues. Trimming stripped 8 bases from V and 15 bases from J, with 14 bases between. CDR1 and CDR2 from the germline V gene are SNHLY and FYNNEI. CDR3 region: CASGDPSPFF. The DNA for the CDR3 is TGTGCCAGCGGGGACCCAAGTCCGTTCTTC.

This clonotype was found a few times. CDR3 residues: CSARGGTGRGPEETQYF. Written as DNA, the CDR3 is TGCAGTGCTAGAGGGGGTACAGGGAGGGGGCCTGAAGAGACCCAGTACTTC. The J gene is TRBJ2-5, the V gene TRBV20-1; either TRBD1 or TRBD2 may fit D (7 bases each). Germline CDR1 is DFQATT and CDR2 is SNEGSKA (reference sequence). CDR3 size: 17 residues. Trimming removed 1 base from V and 3 bases from J, with 21 bases in between.

For this clonotype: This likely stems from a read error, as it lies one base from a far larger clone. The J gene is TRBJ2-7, the V gene TRBV7-9; possibly TRBD1 for D (6 bases). V was clipped by 1 base and J by 7 bases, with 14 bases between them. CDR1 is SEHNR and CDR2 is FQNEAQ in the germline V gene (reference sequence). The CDR3 has 14 amino acids. The CDR3, as DNA: TGTGCCAGCAGCTTAGACGGACAGAACAATGAGCAGTACTTC. This translates into CASSLDGQNNEQYF.

This clonotype came up many times. The V gene is TRBV11-3, the J gene TRBJ2-1; TRBD2 agrees at 7 bases. Losses at the gene ends were 2 bases for V and 9 bases for J; bases not matched to a gene: 10. Germline CDR1 is SGHNT and CDR2 is YENEEA. This CDR3 is built from 15 residues. Here the CDR3 DNA reads TGTGCCAGCAGCTTACCGGGCGGGAGCGGAGTTGAGCAGTTCTTC. Encoded protein: CASSLPGGSGVEQFF.

This clonotype has more than one count but fewer than ten. No DNA is shown, since the ends of the CDR3 on it are uncertain; the CDR3 is the one TCRdb lists. The genes are TRBV6-5 and TRBJ2-3; whether TRBD2, the table's D call, matches the DNA was not checked. The CDR3 has 20 amino acids, counting both end residues. Per the germline V gene, CDR1 is MNHEY and CDR2 is SVGAGI. The CDR3 is CASSYFGPPGEGGITDTQYF.

At least ten counts were recorded for this clonotype. The rearrangement uses TRBV3-1 and TRBJ2-1; TRBD2 matches 8 bases. Trimming at V came to 7 bases and at J to 2 bases, leaving 4 bases not matched to a gene. The CDR3 covers 14 residues. Germline CDR1 is LGHDT and CDR2 is YNNKEL (reference sequence). The CDR3 DNA is TGTGCCAGCACCCCGGGGGGGACCTACAATGAGCAGTTCTTC. It is translated as CASTPGGTYNEQFF.

The V and J genes are TRBV10-3 and TRBJ2-1; 14 nucleotides align to TRBD2. Germline values: CDR1 ENHRY, CDR2 SYGVKD. CDR3 size: 15 residues. The CDR3 nucleotides are TGTGCGTCTCTCCAGGGGACTAGCGGGAGTGGTGAGCAGTTCTTC. Encoded protein: CASLQGTSGSGEQFF.

This clonotype was seen repeatedly, ten times or more. This chain connects TRBV29-1 to TRBJ2-3; D may be TRBD1 (6 bases). The CDR3 has 15 residues. Per germline, CDR1 SQVTM and CDR2 ANQGSEA. V lost 1 base to trimming and J lost 0 bases, with 11 bases between them. For the CDR3, the DNA is TGCAGCGTTGAAGGCAGGACAGCGAGCACAGATACGCAGTATTTT. Its protein product is CSVEGRTASTDTQYF.